The 22 T cell receptor beta chains presented below share a single source sample, sequenced in a study of blood T cell repertoires in COVID-19 (dated by TCRdb to 2018 to 2020). Libraries were constructed by the immunoSEQ multiplex PCR assay. In TCRdb, the immuneACCESS table is reduced to in-frame sequences with V and J assigned. These tables do not hold every clone; where another copy was compared, an unresolved V gene accounts for under half, and the others remain unexplained. This sample holds 20,000 to 25,000 clones; over 65% were observed only once. The leading ten clones occupy about 20% of the sample. Sequencing was carried out using peripheral blood. These receptors were taken from a human donor in a cohort sampled during active or convalescent COVID-19.

This chain connects TRBV7-9 to TRBJ1-6; 7 nucleotides match TRBD1. Looked up from germline, CDR1 is SEHNR and CDR2 is FQNEAQ (reference sequence). With V trimmed by 4 bases and J by 0 bases, 12 bases remained unmatched. CDR3 length: 19 amino acids. The DNA for the CDR3 is TGTGCCAGCAGCTCCCGCGGGATGACAGGGAGCTCCTATAATTCACCCCTCCACTTT. Translation: CASSSRGMTGSSYNSPLHF. Looking up the rest from reference TRBV7-9 and TRBJ1-6 gives the full variable domain: DTGVSQNPRHKITKRGQNVTFRCDPISEHNRLYWYRQTLGQGPEFLTYFQNEAQLEKSRLLSDRFSAERPKGSFSTLEIQRTEQGDSAMYLCASSSRGMTGSSYNSPLHFGNGTRLTVT.

The chain uses TRBV6-5 and TRBJ1-2, with 7 bases aligning to TRBD1. Germline V gives CDR1 MNHEY, CDR2 SVGAGI. This CDR3 is built from 16 residues. Trimming at V came to 2 bases and at J to 4 bases, leaving 10 bases not matched to a gene. The CDR3 DNA reads as TGTGCCAGCAGTTACCCTCACCGACAGGGAGGCTATGGCTACACCTTC. This gives the protein CASSYPHRQGGYGYTF.

This rearrangement joins TRBV6-5 to TRBJ1-4; TRBD1 might be the D (6 bases). In germline, CDR1 is MNHEY, CDR2 SVGAGI. This CDR3 has 12 amino acids. The V gene lost 11 bases and the J gene lost 5 bases, with 12 bases spanning the gap. This chain's CDR3 is CAVGQPNEKLFF. CDR3 DNA sequence: TGTGCCGTCGGACAGCCGAATGAAAAACTGTTTTTT.

This clone turned up a few times. The chain combines TRBV6-5 with TRBJ1-6; 10 bases are a match to TRBD1. The CDR3 runs 15 residues. Germline CDR1 MNHEY, CDR2 SVGAGI. V lost 6 bases to trimming and J lost 6 bases; unmatched junction nucleotides: 5. The CDR3 sequence: CASSRQGASNSPLHF. Here the CDR3 DNA reads TGTGCCAGCAGCCGACAGGGGGCTTCTAATTCACCCCTCCACTTT.

In this sample, this clone turned up once. The chain links TRBV6-6 to TRBJ2-7; 11 nucleotides agree with TRBD1. Losses at the gene ends were 6 bases for V and 6 bases for J; bases not matched to a gene: 4. The CDR3 sequence is 13 residues long. Germline CDR1 reads MNHNY; CDR2 reads SVGAGI (reference sequence). CDR3 coding DNA: TGTGCCAGCAGCTTGGGACAGGGGGGCGAGCAGTACGTC. It yields the protein CASSLGQGGEQYV.

The chain links TRBV6-5 to TRBJ1-5, with a tentative D call TRBD1 (5 bases). CDR3 length equals 13 residues. Trimming took off 6 bases at V and 5 bases at J, with 11 bases between the two ends. The germline CDR1 and CDR2 sequences are MNHEY and SVGAGI. The CDR3 spells CASSPGLYQPQHF. CDR3 DNA sequence: TGTGCCAGCAGCCCGGGACTTTATCAGCCCCAGCATTTT.

This rearrangement joins TRBV4-3 to TRBJ2-7; 14 bases map to TRBD2. CDR1 is LGHNA, CDR2 YSLEER, per germline. Trimming took 0 bases from V and 2 from J; bases not matched to a gene: 6. The CDR3 spans 18 residues. The CDR3 is CASSQDVGLAGETYEQYF. For the CDR3, the DNA is TGCGCCAGCAGCCAAGATGTGGGACTAGCGGGAGAAACCTACGAGCAGTACTTC.

This chain's CDR3 is CASSPGQESSYEQYF. CDR3 bases: TGTGCCAGCAGCCCGGGACAGGAGAGCTCCTACGAGCAGTACTTC. V usage is TRBV7-2 and J usage is TRBJ2-7; TRBD1 matches at 8 bases. There are 15 residues in the CDR3. Trimming at V came to 5 bases and at J to 0 bases, leaving 6 bases not matched to a gene. Germline CDR1 and CDR2: SGHTA and FQGNSA.

The chain recombines TRBV6-5 with TRBJ1-1; D is perhaps TRBD1 (5 bases). Trimming stripped 2 bases from V and 0 bases from J, with 10 bases between. This CDR3 is 15 amino acids long. Germline lookup yields CDR1 MNHEY and CDR2 SVGAGI. The CDR3 bases are TGTGCCAGCAGTTACAGACAGACAATGAACACTGAAGCTTTCTTT. Translation: CASSYRQTMNTEAFF.

The chain couples TRBV12-3 or TRBV12-4 to TRBJ1-4, with unresolved D. V shed 4 bases and J shed 8 bases, with 8 bases lying between them. The CDR3 extends over 12 amino acids. The CDR3 protein is CASSWAREKLFF. The CDR3 nucleotides read TGTGCCAGCAGTTGGGCCCGCGAAAAACTGTTTTTT.

The chain links TRBV9 to TRBJ2-1, with D possibly TRBD1 on 6 matching bases. V lost 0 bases, J lost 8 bases, and 18 bases lay in between. Looked up from germline, CDR1 is SGDLS and CDR2 is YYNGEE. This CDR3 is 16 amino acids long. As DNA, the CDR3 is TGTGCCAGCAGCGTAGGGGCAGCGACAGGATTTTATGAGCAGTTCTTC. Protein sequence: CASSVGAATGFYEQFF.

The J gene is TRBJ1-1, the V gene TRBV27, with 10 bases fitting TRBD1. Germline V gives CDR1 MNHEY, CDR2 SMNVEV (reference sequence). V shed 5 bases, J shed 0 bases, and the junction held 6 bases outside the gene matches. The CDR3 totals 16 residues. The CDR3 loop is CASSKGQGFMNTEAFF. CDR3 in DNA: TGTGCCAGCAGTAAGGGACAGGGGTTCATGAACACTGAAGCTTTCTTT.

The chain joins TRBV19 to TRBJ1-1, with D perhaps TRBD1 (5 bases). The germline V gene has CDR1 LNHDA and CDR2 SQIVND (reference sequence). This CDR3 comprises 14 residues. Deletions cut 5 bases from V and 1 base from J, with 11 bases between. The CDR3, as DNA: TGTGCCAGTAGTTTGCCTACAGGGAACACTGAAGCTTTCTTT. Encoded protein: CASSLPTGNTEAFF. The full variable domain, its missing parts supplied by reference TRBV19 and TRBJ1-1, is DGGITQSPKYLFRKEGQNVTLSCEQNLNHDAMYWYRQDPGQGLRLIYYSQIVNDFQKGDIAEGYSVSREKKESFPLTVTSAQKNPTAFYLCASSLPTGNTEAFFGQGTRLTVV.

The CDR3 sequence is CASSEYRAYEQYF. In DNA form, the CDR3 reads TGTGCCAGCAGTGAATACCGGGCCTACGAGCAGTACTTC. The rearrangement links TRBV2 to TRBJ2-7, with unresolved D. The CDR3 covers 13 residues. The V and J ends lost 2 bases and 2 bases respectively, with 7 bases between them. Germline values: CDR1 SNHLY, CDR2 FYNNEI.

V and J are TRBV7-8 and TRBJ2-7; 7 bases map to TRBD2. Germline CDR1 SGHVS, CDR2 FQNEAQ. This CDR3 comprises 14 residues. V dropped 1 base and J dropped 5; count of bases not matched to a gene: 5. The CDR3 bases are TGTGCCAGCAGCTTAGAGGCGCGGGGGAACGAGCAGTACGTC. This translates into CASSLEARGNEQYV.

The V gene is TRBV19, the J gene TRBJ1-2; the D gene is possibly TRBD1 (5 bases). This CDR3 spans 12 amino acids. The V gene lost 3 bases and the J gene lost 7 bases, with 9 bases spanning the gap. Germline V CDR1 and CDR2: LNHDA, SQIVND (reference sequence). The CDR3 DNA is TGTGCCAGTAGTATGGGGCGAGGTGGCTACACCTTC. Its protein is CASSMGRGGYTF.

This chain joins TRBV27 and TRBJ1-1; D is possibly TRBD1 (5 bases). V lost 4 bases, J lost 4 bases, and 13 bases lay in between. The germline CDR1 and CDR2 sequences are MNHEY and SMNVEV (reference sequence). The CDR3 sequence is 14 residues long. The CDR3 bases are TGTGCCAGCAGTTGGAGGGGAGAAGGCACTGAAGCTTTCTTT. It specifies CASSWRGEGTEAFF.

The rearrangement uses TRBV15 and TRBJ2-3; TRBD2 agrees at 10 bases. The germline gives CDR1 LNHNV, CDR2 YYDKDF (reference sequence). The junction had 8 bases not matched to a gene; V was cut back by 0 bases and J by 2 bases. CDR3 length: 18 amino acids. CDR3 DNA sequence: TGTGCCACCAGCAGAGATGCCACTAGCGGGGTCTTCACAGATACGCAGTATTTT. It codes for CATSRDATSGVFTDTQYF.

The chain couples TRBV2 to TRBJ1-1, with unresolved D. Germline lookup yields CDR1 SNHLY and CDR2 FYNNEI. The ends were cut back, 3 bases at V and 5 bases at J, with 13 bases in the middle. The CDR3 has 14 residues. For the CDR3, the DNA is TGTGCCAGCAGTGACCGTCCGGGGATGACTGAAGCTTTCTTT. Translated, it gives CASSDRPGMTEAFF.

This chain joins TRBV7-2 and TRBJ2-1; 7 bases are shared with TRBD2. V shed 5 bases and J 9 bases; nucleotides not matched to a gene: 10. Germline-derived CDR1 and CDR2 are SGHTA and FQGNSA. The CDR3 consists of 14 residues. In DNA, the CDR3 is TGTGCCAGCAGCGCAGCGGGGTCTTTGGCTGAGCAGTTCTTC. Translating it yields CASSAAGSLAEQFF.

This clone was found once. The CDR3 sequence: CASRGGDRVNGYTF. CDR3 nucleotides: TGTGCCAGCAGGGGAGGGGACAGGGTTAATGGCTACACCTTC. This chain uses TRBV2 with TRBJ1-2; 9 nucleotides match TRBD1. The CDR3 consists of 14 residues. CDR1 and CDR2 from the germline V gene are SNHLY and FYNNEI. The junction had 8 bases not matched to a gene; V was cut back by 6 bases and J by 6 bases.

The V and J genes are TRBV5-6 and TRBJ1-2; D is unclear. V was shortened by 1 base and J by 7 bases, with 11 bases between the two germline ends. The CDR3 is 13 amino acids. CDR1 and CDR2 from the germline V gene are SGHDT and YYEEEE. The chain's CDR3 is CASSLWSEGGYTF. In DNA, the CDR3 is TGTGCCAGCAGCTTGTGGTCTGAGGGTGGCTACACCTTC.